The sequence of this TCR beta chain was determined in a study of regulatory T cells in long-lasting Graves disease. CDR1 is LGHDT and CDR2 is YNNKEL in the germline V gene (reference sequence). V dropped 1 base and J dropped 6; count of bases not matched to a gene: 6. The CDR3 has 15 residues. Noted time point: newly diagnosed GD, antithyroid drugs for less than 3 months. Generation of the TCR library employed RNA extracted from PBMCs. Building of the TCR beta libraries involved iRepertoire HTBI primers and Arm-PCR of CDR3 regions. MiXCR was run by TCRdb on the multiplex PCR reads, yielding one entry per CDR3 protein. The sample lists over 400,000 distinct CDR3 sequences, approximately 15% occurring once. The same sample was also studied in work on T cells in Graves' hyperthyroidism and ophthalmopathy. From that study: Appearing also in blood were most of the thyroid clonotypes expanded above 0.001.

The rearrangement uses TRBV3-1 and TRBJ1-5, with 7 bases lining up with TRBD1. Material: peripheral blood mononuclear cells (PBMCs), obtained at new diagnosis, from a patient treated with antithyroid drugs. The clonotype originates from a woman aged 50 to 65 with Graves disease. The CDR3 DNA is TGTGCCAGCAGCCAAGGACAGGGACCTGGTCAGCCCCAGCATTTT. Translating gives CASSQGQGPGQPQHF.